This TCR beta chain was retrieved from a study of type 1 and type 2 diabetes patients (dated by TCRdb to about 2016). For context, the study as a whole: Recruited in China, the cohort was made up of eight or nine type 1 diabetes patients, four type 2 diabetes patients and six nondiabetic controls. Across the study, CD4+ and CD8+ T cells were positively selected from PBMCs using CD4 or CD8 MicroBeads on MACS columns. A total of roughly 19 million paired-end reads was generated across the whole study. The study profiled TCRbeta repertoires by high-throughput sequencing to compare type 1 diabetes, type 2 diabetes and nondiabetic individuals. Type 2 diabetes patients were used as a disease comparison group for the type 1 diabetes patients. V gene usage was similar between approximately 20-cycle and approximately 23-cycle amplification, suggesting similar primer efficiencies and random PCR bias. Sequencing of the TCRbeta libraries was paired-end and was performed on Illumina HiSeq 2000 or MiSeq instruments.

As regards this clonotype: Its cognate antigen has yet to be identified. Base qualities were left out, and no much larger clone turns up one base away.

The cysteine opens and the phenylalanine closes a CDR3 of 13 amino acids. The only DNA kept is the CDR3, 39 bases in frame from the first base. V lost 6 bases and J lost 3 bases; the stretch between them is 12 bases long. The germline V gene (reference sequence) provides CDR1 DFQATT and CDR2 SNEGSKA. Instrument used: Illumina MiSeq. Genomic DNA from sorted T cell subsets served as template for TCRbeta CDR3 amplification. The TCRbeta CDR3 region was amplified by multiplex PCR with 30 forward and 13 reverse primers. After the PCR products were purified with AMPure XP beads, a second PCR of approximately 25 cycles was run to add indices and adaptors. Libraries were gel-purified using the QIAquick Gel Extraction Kit before sequencing. In the authors' own workflow: FLASH was used to merge paired-end reads, and IgBLAST was used to align the merged reads to IMGT V, D and J germline references. Reads with less than 70% alignment identity to germline references were removed, leaving roughly 12,000,000 reads across the study. Following IMGT definitions, CDR3 boundaries, reading frame and productivity were assigned. Highly-expanded clones were defined as clones making up 1% or more of reads, and normalized Shannon entropy was used to measure diversity. Unpaired two-tailed t-tests were used to test for differences in Shannon entropy between groups. TCRdb trimmed public reads at Q25 via fastp, called clones via MiXCR and kept in-frame beta chains. Each entry is one CDR3 protein sequence, shown with its most common DNA and genes. These V and J calls originate from TCRdb's pipeline instead of the authors' own analysis. Here the sample has 250,000 to 300,000 distinct CDR3 sequences; roughly 50% occur a single time. Clones ranked in the top ten supply about an eighth of the sample.

Paper-wide results and their limitations: In both CD4+ and CD8+ T cells, type 2 diabetes repertoires were highly diverse and significantly more diverse than type 1 diabetes repertoires. Since just a limited number of T2D and control samples were sequenced, some T1D-only HECs might also appear in more T2D or control samples. Highly correlated V and J gene usage patterns were observed for type 2 diabetes and control samples, with an average of around 0.97 between samples. Study groups were not matched for age and gender, which possibly biased interpretation. Type 2 diabetes patients had few highly-expanded CD4+ clones, median one, accounting for a median roughly 3.7% of reads.

Every diabetic patient fulfilled standard classification criteria for type 1 or type 2 diabetes, and glucose and C-peptide were measured using WHO-recommended methods. Donors were excluded if they had other autoimmune diseases or infections within the previous four weeks. Approximately 10 milliliters of peripheral blood were collected from each participant. LymphoPrep density separation was used to isolate PBMCs. Here the chain combines TRBV20-1 and TRBJ1-5, with no D gene named confidently. What was sequenced was peripheral blood mononuclear cells (PBMCs). This clonotype originated in a man aged 18 to 35 with type 2 diabetes. The nucleotide sequence reads TGCAGTGCAGCCGCGGGGAACAATCAGCCCCAGCATTTT. The encoded protein is CSAAAGNNQPQHF.